What follows are 20 T cell receptor beta chains derived from one specimen sequenced in a study of control samples from healthy donors and cancer patients. The table came from immunoSEQ multiplex PCR; TCRdb's copy has only in-frame clones and leaves some out. The repertoire holds 85,000 to 90,000 clones, with 85% to 90% as singletons. The source material was blood. Every receptor here comes from a woman aged 35 to 49 in good health.

This clone was recorded a few times. The chain couples TRBV30 to TRBJ2-7, with a possible D match to TRBD2 (7 bases). V was shortened by 0 bases and J by 3 bases, with 12 bases between the two germline ends. The CDR3 has 14 residues. CDR1 is GTSNPN and CDR2 is SVGIG in the germline V gene (reference sequence). The CDR3 protein is CAWSVPGGGYEQYF. The CDR3 DNA follows: TGTGCCTGGAGTGTACCGGGGGGCGGCTACGAGCAGTACTTC.

The chain has TRBV18 and TRBJ1-1, with D maybe TRBD1 (6 bases). V dropped 2 bases and J dropped 8 bases, with 9 bases sitting between them. Germline CDR1 and CDR2: KGHSH and LQKENI. This CDR3 has 12 amino acids. CDR3: CASSPGGEEAFF. The CDR3 nucleotides read TGTGCCAGCTCACCAGGGGGCGAAGAAGCTTTCTTT. Drawing the rest from reference TRBV18 and TRBJ1-1, the complete variable domain is NAGVMQNPRHLVRRRGQEARLRCSPMKGHSHVYWYRQLPEEGLKFMVYLQKENIIDESGMPKERFSAEFPKEGPSILRIQQVVRGDSAAYFCASSPGGEEAFFGQGTRLTVV.

The chain uses TRBV19 and TRBJ1-6; D is ambiguous. CDR1 is LNHDA and CDR2 is SQIVND in the germline V gene (reference sequence). Trimming took off 4 bases at V and 0 bases at J, with 16 bases between the two ends. The CDR3 is made up of 18 amino acids. For the CDR3, the DNA is TGTGCCAGTAGTAGGAGGCCAGTCCAGAGCTCCTATAATTCACCCCTCCACTTT. Amino acid sequence: CASSRRPVQSSYNSPLHF.

The chain uses TRBV10-3 and TRBJ2-1; D gene unclear. Looked up from germline, CDR1 is ENHRY and CDR2 is SYGVKD. Between the trimmed V and J ends, which lost 6 bases and 5 bases, there was a span of 5 bases. The CDR3 runs to 11 residues. DNA for the CDR3: TGTGCCATCAGGCAACACAATGAGCAGTTCTTC. Protein sequence: CAIRQHNEQFF.

DNA of the CDR3: TGTGCTAGTGCCCACACCGGGGAGCTGTTTTTT. Amino acid sequence: CASAHTGELFF. The chain uses TRBV12-5 and TRBJ2-2; D gene ambiguous. The length of the CDR3 is 11 residues. Germline loops: CDR1 LGHNT, CDR2 FRNRAP. The ends were cut back, 7 bases at V and 3 bases at J, with 3 bases in the middle.

The rearrangement uses TRBV19 and TRBJ1-6; no reliable D call. The CDR3 contains 14 residues. V was clipped by 3 bases and J by 6 bases, with 9 bases between them. Germline values: CDR1 LNHDA, CDR2 SQIVND (reference sequence). CDR3 loop: CASSMVTVNSPLHF. DNA of the CDR3: TGTGCCAGTAGTATGGTCACAGTTAATTCACCCCTCCACTTT.

V is TRBV4-1 and J is TRBJ1-1, with D unclear. Trimming removed 0 bases at V and 1 base at J, with 6 bases between. Germline CDR1 and CDR2: MGHRA and YSYEKL. CDR3 length: 14 amino acids. CDR3 DNA: TGCGCCAGCAGCCAAGATCGGGGGAACACTGAAGCTTTCTTT. Protein product: CASSQDRGNTEAFF.

CDR3 in amino acids: CASSQAMAGHSGNTIYF. CDR3 nucleotide sequence: TGTGCCAGCAGCCAGGCTATGGCAGGCCACTCTGGAAACACCATATATTTT. The chain carries TRBV3-1 (or the pseudogene TRBV3-2) and TRBJ1-3; D call uncertain. V lost 3 bases and J lost 0, with 15 bases in between. The CDR3 is 17 residues long. The germline V gene has CDR1 LGHDT and CDR2 YNNKEL (reference sequence).

The gene calls are TRBV19 and TRBJ2-5, with 7 bases that match TRBD1. Germline V lookup: CDR1 LNHDA, CDR2 SQIVND (reference sequence). Germline trimming cut 6 bases from V and 3 bases from J; bases unmatched to any gene: 7. The CDR3 sequence is 14 residues long. The CDR3 region is CASRPGQLEETQYF. CDR3 nucleotide sequence: TGTGCCAGTAGACCGGGACAGCTCGAAGAGACCCAGTACTTC.

V and J are TRBV23-1 and TRBJ1-3, with TRBD1 identical over 7 bases. TRBV23-1 is flagged as an ORF with uncertain function. Germline trimming cut 6 bases from V and 7 bases from J; bases unmatched to any gene: 15. CDR3 length: 16 amino acids. The DNA of the CDR3 is TGCGCCAGCAGCCTTAGGGGGCAACGAGGGGGGAACACCATATATTTT. Amino acid sequence: CASSLRGQRGGNTIYF.

The chain carries TRBV19 and TRBJ1-5; perhaps TRBD1 as D (5 bases). V was shortened by 3 bases and J by 4 bases, with 13 bases between the two germline ends. There are 15 residues in the CDR3. The germline gives CDR1 LNHDA, CDR2 SQIVND (reference sequence). CDR3 bases: TGTGCCAGTAGTATGGGGCAGCCGATAAATCAGCCCCAGCATTTT. It codes for CASSMGQPINQPQHF.

The table lists this clone with a count of one. This chain links TRBV10-3 with TRBJ1-1; maybe TRBD1 (6 bases). The CDR3 extends over 14 amino acids. The V and J ends lost 6 bases and 1 base respectively, with 12 bases between them. Per the germline V gene, CDR1 is ENHRY and CDR2 is SYGVKD. CDR3 residues: CAIRTGTPNTEAFF. The CDR3 DNA follows: TGTGCCATCAGAACCGGGACACCGAACACTGAAGCTTTCTTT.

The CDR3 is CASRIDHGYTF. The CDR3, as DNA: TGTGCCAGCAGGATAGACCATGGCTACACCTTC. The J gene is TRBJ1-2, the V gene TRBV25-1; D is uncertain. The CDR3 is 11 residues long. CDR1 MGHDK and CDR2 SYGVNS come from the germline V gene. V was trimmed by 6 bases and J by 6 bases, leaving 8 bases between them.

This clone was counted once. One end of the junction varies from germline; a read error may be responsible. The rearrangement joins TRBV20-1 to TRBJ2-7; no clear D gene. There are 11 residues in the CDR3. Germline values: CDR1 DFQATT, CDR2 SNEGSKA (reference sequence). CDR3 sequence reads: CSAREVGSQAF. In DNA form, the CDR3 reads TGCAGTGCTAGAGAGGTGGGCAGTCAAGCATTC.

This sequence joins TRBV30 and TRBJ1-1; D call uncertain. The CDR3 has 11 amino acids. The V end lost 1 base, the J end lost 3 bases, and 3 bases lay between the germline ends. CDR1 is GTSNPN, CDR2 SVGIG, per germline (reference sequence). CDR3: CAWSADTEAFF. In DNA form, the CDR3 reads TGTGCCTGGAGTGCGGACACTGAAGCTTTCTTT.

This clone was detected only a few times. This sequence joins TRBV7-8 and TRBJ1-6; TRBD1 matches at 9 bases. This CDR3 region has 15 residues. Germline values: CDR1 SGHVS, CDR2 FQNEAQ. V lost 4 bases and J lost 6; bases outside the gene matches: 4. CDR3 region: CASSSPGQGNSPLHF. The CDR3 coding sequence is TGTGCCAGCAGCTCGCCGGGACAGGGTAATTCACCCCTCCACTTT.

The sample holds one count of this clone. The CDR3 DNA sequence: TGTGCCAGCAGAAGGGAGACTAACTATGGCTACACCTTC. As protein: CASRRETNYGYTF. This sequence joins TRBV2 and TRBJ1-2; D not certain. The CDR3 extends over 13 amino acids. Trimming removed 6 bases from V and 0 bases from J, with 8 bases in between. Germline V gene sequence: CDR1 SNHLY, CDR2 FYNNEI.

The chain employs TRBV2 and TRBJ1-2; the match to TRBD1 covers 12 bases. Germline V CDR1 and CDR2: SNHLY, FYNNEI. Trimming removed 6 bases from V and 7 bases from J; junction bases left unmatched: 12. The CDR3 has 16 amino acids. The CDR3 spells CASRRQWGQGASGYTF. CDR3 DNA sequence: TGTGCCAGCAGACGCCAGTGGGGACAGGGGGCTAGTGGCTACACCTTC. Full variable domain (rest looked up from reference TRBV2 and TRBJ1-2): EPEVTQTPSHQVTQMGQEVILRCVPISNHLYFYWYRQILGQKVEFLVSFYNNEISEKSEIFDDQFSVERPDGSNFTLKIRSTKLEDSAMYFCASRRQWGQGASGYTFGSGTRLTVV.

The chain uses TRBV18 and TRBJ1-4; no clear D. This CDR3 spans 12 amino acids. The germline gives CDR1 KGHSH, CDR2 LQKENI. Trimming took 3 bases from V and 5 from J, leaving 4 bases between them. CDR3 coding DNA: TGTGCCAGCTCACCGCGGAATGAAAAACTGTTTTTT. This encodes CASSPRNEKLFF.

This clone was picked up a small number of times. The chain links TRBV24-1 to TRBJ2-1, with D possibly matching TRBD1 (6 bases). This CDR3 comprises 15 residues. Germline V gene data show CDR1 as KGHDR and CDR2 as SFDVKD. Trimming pared 6 bases from V and 3 bases from J, leaving 14 bases between. CDR3 in amino acids: CATSLQGSVYNEQFF. Written as DNA, the CDR3 is TGTGCCACCAGTTTACAGGGTTCGGTCTACAATGAGCAGTTCTTC.